This T cell receptor (beta chain) is from a study of identical twins. Whole-study findings and limits: Insertions ran lower in abundant cord blood beta clonotypes, though not in memory repertoires.

Germline trimming cut 0 bases from V and 6 bases from J; bases unmatched to any gene: 11. The length of the CDR3 is 15 residues. Germline CDR1 reads DFQATT; CDR2 reads SNEGSKA (reference sequence). All donors were healthy, and all were Caucasian. This clonotype has only a few counts. Antigen: not known. A universal primer site arose from template switching, and cDNA bore unique molecular identifiers. TCRdb re-called the 5' RACE reads with MiXCR, one entry per CDR3 protein. The sample holds approximately 240,000 distinct CDR3 sequences, about 14% seen once. Material for sequencing was memory (CD45RO+) T cells sorted from blood. The rearrangement joins TRBV20-1 to TRBJ2-7; 7 nucleotides match TRBD2. The TCR originated in a woman aged 18-30 years in good health. CDR3 bases: TGCAGTGCTAGAGATACGACTCGGACTAGAGGCGAGCAGTACTTC. Translated, it gives CSARDTTRTRGEQYF.